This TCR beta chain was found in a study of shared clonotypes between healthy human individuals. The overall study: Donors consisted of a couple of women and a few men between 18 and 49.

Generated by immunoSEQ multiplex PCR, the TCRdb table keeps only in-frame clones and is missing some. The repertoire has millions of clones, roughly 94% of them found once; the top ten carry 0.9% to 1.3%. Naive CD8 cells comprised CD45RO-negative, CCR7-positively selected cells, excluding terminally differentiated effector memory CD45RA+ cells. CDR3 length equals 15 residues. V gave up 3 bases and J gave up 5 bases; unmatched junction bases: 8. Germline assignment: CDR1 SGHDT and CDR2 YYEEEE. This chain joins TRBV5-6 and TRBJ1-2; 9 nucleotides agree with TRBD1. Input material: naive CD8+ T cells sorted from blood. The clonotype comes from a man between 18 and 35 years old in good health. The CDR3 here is CASSWDRATTYGYTF. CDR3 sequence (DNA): TGTGCCAGCAGCTGGGACAGGGCCACTACTTATGGCTACACCTTC.